Shown below are 8 T cell receptor beta chains from a single sample sequenced in a study of blood T cell repertoires in COVID-19. Clones were sequenced by immunoSEQ multiplex PCR, and TCRdb holds only the in-frame ones, with some missing. The sample yields just under 20,000 clones, roughly 87% seen once. Sequencing was performed on peripheral blood. The source is a human donor with active COVID-19. The donor label of this sample is uncertain.

The gene calls are TRBV24-1 and TRBJ2-1, with TRBD2 identical over 16 bases. J was trimmed by 8 bases and V by 4 bases; bases with no gene match: 1. This CDR3 contains 15 residues. Germline V gives CDR1 KGHDR, CDR2 SFDVKD. DNA for the CDR3: TGTGCCACCAGTGAGGGACTAGCGGGAGGGTATGAGCAGTTCTTC. This gives the protein CATSEGLAGGYEQFF.

The rearrangement joins TRBV6-2 or TRBV6-3 to TRBJ2-7, with 10 nucleotides matching TRBD2. The trim removed 4 bases at V and 7 bases at J, leaving 7 bases unmatched. Germline loops: CDR1 MNHEY, CDR2 SVGEGT. The CDR3 spans 14 residues. CDR3 residues: CASSFRTSGSEQYF. In DNA form, the CDR3 reads TGTGCCAGCAGTTTTAGGACTAGCGGTTCGGAGCAGTACTTC.

The gene calls are TRBV7-3 and TRBJ2-3; D is unclear. V was cut by 3 bases and J by 8 bases, with 9 bases left in between. Germline V gene sequence: CDR1 SGHTA, CDR2 FQGTGA. The CDR3 consists of 12 residues. Here the CDR3 reads CASSFSSGTQYF. DNA of the CDR3: TGTGCCAGCAGCTTCTCGTCCGGTACGCAGTATTTT.

The rearrangement joins TRBV4-3 to TRBJ2-1, with 8 bases that match TRBD2. The CDR3 is 15 amino acids. CDR1 is LGHNA and CDR2 is YSLEER in the germline V gene. V trimming: 1 base; J trimming: 5 bases; junction bases outside the gene matches: 4. The CDR3 here is CASSQGTAGDNEQFF. The CDR3 DNA sequence: TGCGCCAGCAGCCAAGGGACAGCGGGAGACAATGAGCAGTTCTTC.

The chain carries TRBV4-2 and TRBJ2-7; 10 bases are a match to TRBD2. The trim removed 1 base at V and 3 bases at J, leaving 3 bases unmatched. CDR1 LGHNA and CDR2 YNFKEQ come from the germline V gene. The CDR3 length is 15 residues. CDR3 protein: CASSQVTSGNYEQYF. CDR3 sequence (DNA): TGTGCCAGCAGCCAAGTAACTAGCGGGAACTACGAGCAGTACTTC.

By frequency in the sample, this clone is medium-sized. This rearrangement joins TRBV19 to TRBJ2-7; D is perhaps TRBD1 (5 bases). CDR3 length: 14 amino acids. Germline-derived CDR1 and CDR2 are LNHDA and SQIVND (reference sequence). With 3 bases removed from V and 2 bases from J, the gap between germline ends came to 11 bases. Here the CDR3 reads CASSITSTAYEQYF. CDR3 bases: TGTGCCAGTAGTATTACGTCGACAGCCTACGAGCAGTACTTC.

CDR3 loop: CASSQGQGTSAGGYTF. CDR3 bases: TGCGCCAGCAGCCAGGGACAGGGAACGTCGGCGGGAGGCTACACCTTC. The chain has TRBV5-1 and TRBJ1-2; TRBD1 agrees at 9 bases. Losses at the gene ends were 4 bases for V and 8 bases for J; bases not matched to a gene: 15. CDR1 is SGHRS and CDR2 is YFSETQ in the germline V gene. The CDR3 is made up of 16 amino acids.

The chain recombines TRBV20-1 with TRBJ2-7, with 8 bases identical to TRBD2. The CDR3 runs to 12 residues. Germline V gene data show CDR1 as DFQATT and CDR2 as SNEGSKA (reference sequence). The junction had 5 bases not matched to a gene; V was cut back by 6 bases and J by 4 bases. CDR3 in DNA: TGCAGTGCGAGTAGCGGGATGTACGAGCAGTACTTC. This codes for CSASSGMYEQYF.